Sequencing of this TCR beta chain was carried out in a study of shared clonotypes between healthy human individuals. This clone was seen a few times. Its antigen is not identified. Study-wide results and limits: Across a handful of donors, naive CD4 shared around 5.1%, naive CD8 over 3%, memory CD4 more than 2%, memory CD8 over 0.3%. Enrolling few donors narrowed the genetic and exposure-history diversity that was represented.

Splitting of each subset's genomic DNA was done evenly across several immunoSEQ plates. Original processing methods: ImmunoSEQ output lacked quality scores and full-length reads, limiting matched filtering. Here immunoSEQ multiplex PCR was the method, and the copy in TCRdb shows in-frame clones only, minus some. The D gene and trimming were derived from the DNA, and the V and J assignments and clone size from that table. Among millions of clones listed, about 92% were seen once. Germline loops: CDR1 SQVTM, CDR2 ANQGSEA. V lost 4 bases to trimming and J lost 3 bases, with 15 bases between them. The CDR3 consists of 14 residues.

The V and J genes are TRBV29-1 and TRBJ1-1; D not certain. The sample comprised naive CD4+ T cells from PBMCs. Sample subset: CD45RA+ positively selected. The receptor was derived from a man aged 18 to 30 in good health. Some clones in this sample may be carry-over from other donors' samples. In nucleotides, the CDR3 is TGCAGCGTTGTGAATGCTGCGGGGTACACTGAAGCTTTCTTT. Translating gives CSVVNAAGYTEAFF.